This entry lists 12 T cell receptor beta chains sequenced from one sample in a study of T cell responses to AZD1222 COVID-19 vaccine. TCRdb's copy holds only in-frame clones and misses some; the assay was immunoSEQ multiplex PCR. This sample yields 85,000 to 90,000 clones, of which about 90% are seen a single time; 4% to 6% belongs to the top ten. Sequencing was performed on peripheral blood, taken on day 0 of MenACWY control vaccination. The source is an adult in good health.

The V call is TRBV6-6, the J call TRBJ1-5; no clear D. Trimming removed 5 bases from V and 2 bases from J, with 10 bases in between. Germline CDR1 is MNHNY and CDR2 is SVGAGI (reference sequence). The length of the CDR3 is 14 residues. The CDR3 bases are TGTGCCAGCAGTACCCGGAGGGGCAATCAGCCCCAGCATTTT. Translating it yields CASSTRRGNQPQHF.

This chain links TRBV18 with TRBJ1-4; D remains ambiguous. Trimming removed 3 bases at V and 4 bases at J, with 9 bases between. This CDR3 comprises 14 residues. CDR1 is KGHSH, CDR2 LQKENI, per germline. CDR3 in DNA: TGTGCCAGCTCACCTGGGCAGAATAATGAAAAACTGTTTTTT. It translates to CASSPGQNNEKLFF.

J is TRBJ1-4 and V is TRBV7-9, with TRBD1 as a possible D gene (5 bases). Trimming cost V 5 bases and J 2 bases, with 18 bases left between them. From germline, CDR1 is SEHNR and CDR2 FQNEAQ (reference sequence). The CDR3 loop spans 17 amino acids. The CDR3 nucleotides are TGTGCCAGCAGCCCTTCCGGGGCGATAAGGACTAATGAAAAACTGTTTTTT. Protein: CASSPSGAIRTNEKLFF.

The chain combines TRBV28 with TRBJ1-5, with a weak D call TRBD1 (5 bases). V dropped 1 base and J dropped 0 bases, with 19 bases sitting between them. The germline V gene encodes CDR1 MDHEN and CDR2 SYDVKM. The CDR3 is 19 amino acids. The CDR3 DNA reads TGTGCCAGCAGTTTATTCTTCACCCCCGGGACGTATAGCAATCAGCCCCAGCATTTT. Translation gives CASSLFFTPGTYSNQPQHF. Based on the CDR3 plus reference TRBV28 and TRBJ1-5, the full variable domain is DVKVTQSSRYLVKRTGEKVFLECVQDMDHENMFWYRQDPGLGLRLIYFSYDVKMKEKGDIPEGYSVSREKKERFSLILESASTNQTSMYLCASSLFFTPGTYSNQPQHFGDGTRLSIL.

This clone was counted a single time. This sequence joins TRBV5-1 and TRBJ2-1; 14 positions agree with TRBD2. Germline CDR1 and CDR2: SGHRS and YFSETQ. This CDR3 has 16 amino acids. J lost 7 bases, V lost 4 bases, and 7 bases had no gene match. CDR3 protein: CASSPGLAGVGNEQFF. The CDR3 bases are TGCGCCAGCAGCCCGGGACTAGCGGGAGTAGGAAATGAGCAGTTCTTC.

V gene TRBV28 combines with J gene TRBJ1-3; TRBD1 might be the D (5 bases). Germline-derived CDR1 and CDR2 are MDHEN and SYDVKM. V was trimmed by 8 bases and J by 0 bases, leaving 20 bases between them. The CDR3 is 17 residues long. The CDR3 protein is CASLGASQLSSGNTIYF. The CDR3 DNA reads TGTGCCAGCCTCGGGGCCAGCCAACTTTCCTCTGGAAACACCATATATTTT.

This chain uses TRBV5-6 with TRBJ2-7; 7 nucleotides line up with TRBD1. V was clipped by 4 bases and J by 3 bases; unmatched bases: 4. From germline, CDR1 is SGHDT and CDR2 YYEEEE. This CDR3 contains 13 residues. Here the CDR3 DNA reads TGTGCCAGCAGCAAGGGACAGCGCTACGAGCAGTACTTC. The encoded protein is CASSKGQRYEQYF.

The chain couples TRBV5-1 to TRBJ1-2; possibly TRBD1 for D (5 bases). Germline lookup yields CDR1 SGHRS and CDR2 YFSETQ. The V and J ends lost 0 bases and 8 bases respectively, with 14 bases between them. The CDR3 totals 14 residues. CDR3 region: CASSLAGVEGGYTF. The DNA of the CDR3 is TGCGCCAGCAGCTTGGCTGGGGTAGAGGGGGGCTACACCTTC.

The chain links TRBV5-1 to TRBJ2-5; possibly TRBD2 for D (5 bases). The germline V gene encodes CDR1 SGHRS and CDR2 YFSETQ. The V end lost 1 base, the J end lost 5 bases, and 9 bases lay between the germline ends. The CDR3 has 13 residues. Here the CDR3 DNA reads TGCGCCAGCAGCTTGAGTACGGGGGAGACCCAGTACTTC. As protein: CASSLSTGETQYF.

V gene TRBV10-3 combines with J gene TRBJ2-1; 7 positions agree with TRBD1. The CDR3 has 12 residues. The junction had 4 bases not matched to a gene; V was cut back by 9 bases and J by 5 bases. Germline V gene lookup returns CDR1 ENHRY and CDR2 SYGVKD. The DNA of the CDR3 is TGTGCCATACGACAGGGAAACAATGAGCAGTTCTTC. This encodes CAIRQGNNEQFF.

This chain connects TRBV4-3 to TRBJ1-1; no clear D gene. Trimming left V 0 bases short and J 4 bases short, with 9 bases between. Germline V gene sequence: CDR1 LGHNA, CDR2 YSLEER. This CDR3 spans 14 amino acids. The CDR3 coding sequence is TGCGCCAGCAGCCAAGATAGGGAGTTCACTGAAGCTTTCTTT. Encoded protein: CASSQDREFTEAFF.

The chain combines TRBV19 with TRBJ2-2; a weak D match, TRBD1 (5 bases). This CDR3 spans 15 amino acids. Deletions cut 1 base from V and 3 bases from J, with 9 bases between. In germline, CDR1 is LNHDA, CDR2 SQIVND (reference sequence). This chain's CDR3 is CASSIVPGYTGELFF. The CDR3 nucleotides are TGTGCCAGTAGTATAGTCCCAGGGTACACCGGGGAGCTGTTTTTT. Full variable domain (missing parts from reference TRBV19 and TRBJ2-2): DGGITQSPKYLFRKEGQNVTLSCEQNLNHDAMYWYRQDPGQGLRLIYYSQIVNDFQKGDIAEGYSVSREKKESFPLTVTSAQKNPTAFYLCASSIVPGYTGELFFGEGSRLTVL.